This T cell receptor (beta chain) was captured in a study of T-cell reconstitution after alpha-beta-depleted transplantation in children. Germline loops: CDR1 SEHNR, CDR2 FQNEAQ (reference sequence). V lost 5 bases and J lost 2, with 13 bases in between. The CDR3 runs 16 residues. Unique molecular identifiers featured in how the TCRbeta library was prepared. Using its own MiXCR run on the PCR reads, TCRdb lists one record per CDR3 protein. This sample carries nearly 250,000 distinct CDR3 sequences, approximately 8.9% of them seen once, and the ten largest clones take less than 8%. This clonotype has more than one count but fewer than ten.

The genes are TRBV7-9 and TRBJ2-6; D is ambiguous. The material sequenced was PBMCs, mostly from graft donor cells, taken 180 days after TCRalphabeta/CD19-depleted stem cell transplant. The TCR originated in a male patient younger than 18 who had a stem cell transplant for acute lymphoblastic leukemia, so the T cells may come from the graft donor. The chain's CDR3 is CASSDQGPPGANVLTF. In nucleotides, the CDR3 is TGTGCCAGCAGCGATCAAGGGCCCCCTGGGGCCAACGTCCTGACTTTC.